This entry lists 8 T cell receptor beta chains sequenced from one sample in a study of blood T cell repertoires in COVID-19. The repertoire was sequenced with immunoSEQ multiplex PCR; TCRdb's copy has only in-frame clones and lacks some. Among tens of thousands of clones listed, under 85% were seen once. Sequenced material: peripheral blood. The receptors derive from a man aged 60 to 69 with active COVID-19.

The CDR3 sequence: CASSEGQGPYNEQFF. The CDR3 DNA sequence: TGTGCCAGTAGTGAGGGACAGGGGCCCTACAATGAGCAGTTCTTC. The rearrangement links TRBV19 to TRBJ2-1; 10 nucleotides line up with TRBD1. This CDR3 has 15 residues. Germline loops: CDR1 LNHDA, CDR2 SQIVND (reference sequence). Losses at the gene ends were 5 bases for V and 2 bases for J; bases not matched to a gene: 3.

The chain carries TRBV27 and TRBJ2-3, with TRBD2 matching over 11 bases. V shed 4 bases and J 6 bases; nucleotides not matched to a gene: 9. CDR1 and CDR2 from the germline V gene are MNHEY and SMNVEV (reference sequence). The CDR3 covers 16 residues. In nucleotides, the CDR3 is TGTGCCAGCAGTTCCACTAGCGGGGGTGCTGCCGATACGCAGTATTTT. It is translated as CASSSTSGGAADTQYF.

This clone appeared once. The CDR3 region is CATAGQGLGYTF. CDR3 sequence (DNA): TGTGCCACCGCCGGACAGGGGCTTGGCTACACCTTC. The chain has TRBV15 and TRBJ1-2; 9 bases are a match to TRBD1. The V and J ends lost 8 bases and 7 bases, in that order; junction bases with no gene match: 5. There are 12 residues in the CDR3. Germline-derived CDR1 and CDR2 are LNHNV and YYDKDF (reference sequence).

This chain joins TRBV9 and TRBJ2-1, with unresolved D. This CDR3 is 12 amino acids long. V was trimmed by 3 bases and J by 10 bases, leaving 11 bases between them. The germline V gene encodes CDR1 SGDLS and CDR2 YYNGEE. This CDR3 is CASSAGSREQFF. The CDR3 coding sequence is TGTGCCAGCAGCGCCGGCTCTAGAGAGCAGTTCTTC.

The gene calls are TRBV2 and TRBJ2-5; a possible D gene is TRBD2 (6 bases). The germline CDR1 and CDR2 sequences are SNHLY and FYNNEI. The CDR3 totals 14 residues. Trimming stripped 5 bases from V and 2 bases from J, with 12 bases between. This chain's CDR3 is CASSLLRGQETQYF. Written as DNA, the CDR3 is TGTGCCAGCAGTCTTCTCCGGGGGCAAGAGACCCAGTACTTC.

The rearrangement uses TRBV2 and TRBJ1-2, with unresolved D. This CDR3 is 13 amino acids long. CDR1 is SNHLY, CDR2 FYNNEI, per germline. The V and J ends lost 2 bases and 8 bases respectively, with 12 bases between them. The DNA of the CDR3 is TGTGCCAGCAGTGAATCGGGGTCGCGGGGCTACACCTTC. Protein: CASSESGSRGYTF.

V is TRBV15 and J is TRBJ2-1, with 11 bases matching TRBD2. Per germline, CDR1 LNHNV and CDR2 YYDKDF (reference sequence). V shed 6 bases, J shed 4 bases, and the junction held 8 bases outside the gene matches. The CDR3 covers 16 residues. This CDR3 is CATSTGTSGFYNEQFF. In DNA form, the CDR3 reads TGTGCCACCAGTACCGGGACTAGCGGTTTTTACAATGAGCAGTTCTTC.

Here the CDR3 reads CASIDGGQRGSEAFF. DNA of the CDR3: TGCGCCAGCATCGACGGGGGACAGCGAGGGTCTGAAGCTTTCTTT. This chain uses TRBV5-1 with TRBJ1-1; 7 bases fit TRBD1. CDR1 SGHRS and CDR2 YFSETQ come from the germline V gene. This CDR3 is 15 amino acids long. V was clipped by 6 bases and J by 6 bases; unmatched bases: 14.